This T cell receptor (beta chain) was found in a study of neurological immune-mediated disorders. Whole-study results and caveats: Subjects shared no identical expanded-clone CDR3 amino acid sequences, suggesting private TCR-beta repertoires in all groups.

This clonotype was detected many times. The target antigen is unknown. Germline V CDR1 and CDR2: SEHNR, FQNEAQ (reference sequence). The V and J ends lost 4 bases and 4 bases, in that order; junction bases with no gene match: 7. The CDR3 is 15 residues long. The cDNA was synthesized by means of template-switch 5'RACE, which was carried out with 10-nucleotide random UMIs. In every sequencing run, more than 190 million TCR-beta sequences were generated from 15-18 subjects. Using its own MiXCR run on the 5' RACE reads, TCRdb lists one record per CDR3 protein. The sample has more than 35,000 distinct CDR3 sequences; just over 3% are singletons.

The sample consisted of PBMCs. This chain connects TRBV7-9 to TRBJ1-5; 7 bases match TRBD1. The clonotype was recovered from a woman aged 50 to 60 with multiple sclerosis. The CDR3 region has the DNA TGTGCCAGCAGCTCGACAGGGTCGGATAATCAGCCCCAGCATTTT. Translating it yields CASSSTGSDNQPQHF.